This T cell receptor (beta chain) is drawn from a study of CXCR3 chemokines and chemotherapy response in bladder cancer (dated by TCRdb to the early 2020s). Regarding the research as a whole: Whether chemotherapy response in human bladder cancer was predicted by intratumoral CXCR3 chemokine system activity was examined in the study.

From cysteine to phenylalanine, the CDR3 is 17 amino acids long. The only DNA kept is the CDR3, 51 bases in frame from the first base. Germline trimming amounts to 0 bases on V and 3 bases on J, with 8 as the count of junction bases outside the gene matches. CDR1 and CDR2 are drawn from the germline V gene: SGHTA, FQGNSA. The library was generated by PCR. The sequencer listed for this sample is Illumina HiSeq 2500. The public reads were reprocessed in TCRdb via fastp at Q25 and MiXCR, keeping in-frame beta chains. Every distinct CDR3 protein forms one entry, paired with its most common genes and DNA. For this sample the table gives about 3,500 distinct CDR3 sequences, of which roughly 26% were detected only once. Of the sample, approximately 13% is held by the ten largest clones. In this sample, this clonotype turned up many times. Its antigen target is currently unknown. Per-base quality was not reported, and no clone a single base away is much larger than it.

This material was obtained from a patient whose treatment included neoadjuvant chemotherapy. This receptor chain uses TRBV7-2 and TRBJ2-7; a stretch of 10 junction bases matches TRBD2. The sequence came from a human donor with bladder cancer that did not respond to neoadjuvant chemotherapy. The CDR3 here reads CASSLALPRTSGYEQYF. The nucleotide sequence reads TGTGCCAGCAGCTTAGCCCTACCCCGGACTAGCGGCTACGAGCAGTACTTC.